This section outlines one TCR beta chain sequence together with its context. The antigen is undetermined. TCRdb keeps only in-frame clones here, not all; method: immunoSEQ multiplex PCR. The sample holds some 81,000 clones; about 83% are singletons and the top ten take 0.76%. The data were obtained in a study of OX40 agonist ivuxolimab in advanced cancers. Whole-study context: In this trial design, patients received ivuxolimab intravenously at 0.01 to 10 mg/kg every 2 weeks. Study-wide findings and caveats: Low clonal expansion, among the lowest seen, marked partial responders at 0.1-3.0 mg/kg. Blood T cells, both CD4+ and CD8+, expanded clonally by week 6 at 0.1 to 3.0 mg/kg. Averaged across samples, CD8+ T cells carried more expanded clones than CD4+ did.

CDR1 SGDLS and CDR2 YYNGEE come from the germline V gene. Losses at the gene ends were 5 bases for V and 3 bases for J; bases not matched to a gene: 2. The CDR3 sequence is 13 residues long. The clonotype originates from an adult with an advanced solid tumor such as melanoma, head and neck, liver or kidney cancer. The material was CD4+ or CD8+ T cells sorted from blood, obtained in a trial of the OX40 agonist ivuxolimab. The chain has TRBV9 and TRBJ2-1, with 7 bases that match TRBD1. The CDR3 nucleotides read TGTGCCAGCAGTACAGGGGACTACAATGAGCAGTTCTTC. Its translation is CASSTGDYNEQFF.